The 9 T cell receptor beta chains listed next were all sequenced from one sample in a study of neurological immune-mediated disorders. TCRdb re-called the 5' RACE reads through MiXCR, storing one row per CDR3 protein. This table has 50,000 to 70,000 distinct CDR3 sequences, about 3.4% appearing once. Sequencing was performed on PBMCs. The receptors were gathered from a man aged 40-55 years with multiple sclerosis.

The table lists this clonotype with a few counts. A read error may be the cause here, since a much bigger clone is one base away. The chain joins TRBV12-3 or TRBV12-4 to TRBJ1-2; D possibly corresponds to TRBD1 (5 bases). CDR3 length: 12 residues. The CDR3 DNA sequence: TGTGACAGCATGGGGACCAACTATGGCTACACCTTC. Translated, it gives CDSMGTNYGYTF.

The table lists this clonotype with many counts. V is TRBV5-5 and J is TRBJ1-2; no clear D gene. The CDR3 totals 13 residues. Germline lookup yields CDR1 SGHKS and CDR2 YYEKEE (reference sequence). The ends were cut back, 0 bases at V and 3 bases at J, with 6 bases in the middle. The CDR3 bases are TGTGCCAGCAGCTTGGATCGGGACTATGGCTACACCTTC. It codes for CASSLDRDYGYTF.

There are many counts of this clonotype. The chain uses TRBV6-5 and TRBJ1-5; D call uncertain. This CDR3 contains 13 residues. Germline V gene sequence: CDR1 MNHEY, CDR2 SVGAGI. Trimming removed 4 bases at V and 7 bases at J, with 11 bases between. CDR3 coding DNA: TGTGCCAGCAGTTTATCCCCCAGGCAGCCCCAGCATTTT. Encoded protein: CASSLSPRQPQHF.

Ten or more counts support this clonotype. J is TRBJ2-7 and V is TRBV5-5; D may be TRBD2 (7 bases). Looked up from germline, CDR1 is SGHKS and CDR2 is YYEKEE (reference sequence). The CDR3 has 15 residues. Trimming removed 0 bases at V and 0 bases at J, with 10 bases between. CDR3 nucleotides: TGTGCCAGCAGCTTGGCGGGGGGCTCCTCCTACGAGCAGTACTTC. Protein sequence: CASSLAGGSSYEQYF.

This clonotype came up many times. This rearrangement joins TRBV21-1 to TRBJ2-2; the table's D call, TRBD1, was not checked against the DNA. TRBV21-1 is flagged as a pseudogene. This CDR3 has 16 residues. The CDR3 reads CASSKRYQGNTGELFF. CDR3 in DNA: TGTGCCAGCAGCAAGAGGTACCAGGGGAACACCGGGGAGCTGTTTTTT.

This clonotype was recorded many times. The junction departs from the called germline gene at one end, perhaps through a read error. V gene TRBV10-3 combines with J gene TRBJ2-1; weak D call: TRBD2 (5 bases). The CDR3 spans 12 residues. Looked up from germline, CDR1 is ENHRY and CDR2 is SYGVKD. For the CDR3, the DNA is TGTGACATCGGTACTAGTCGCAATGAGCAGTTCTTC. As protein: CDIGTSRNEQFF.

This clonotype came up many times. This chain links TRBV20-1 with TRBJ2-1; 10 nucleotides align to TRBD2. Trimming cost V 6 bases and J 7 bases; bases outside gene matches: 18. The length of the CDR3 is 17 residues. The germline CDR1 and CDR2 sequences are DFQATT and SNEGSKA (reference sequence). CDR3 sequence reads: CSAGHPSGRALGNEQFF. Written as DNA, the CDR3 is TGCAGTGCCGGCCATCCTAGCGGGAGAGCATTAGGGAATGAGCAGTTCTTC.

This clonotype was found many times. This chain links TRBV20-1 with TRBJ1-1; 7 nucleotides agree with TRBD1. The CDR3 is 13 amino acids. With V trimmed by 5 bases and J by 0 bases, 3 bases remained unmatched. Germline-derived CDR1 and CDR2 are DFQATT and SNEGSKA (reference sequence). CDR3 protein: CSASGTVNTEAFF. The CDR3 DNA reads TGCAGTGCTTCCGGGACAGTGAACACTGAAGCTTTCTTT.

This clonotype has a count of ten or more. The chain links TRBV7-2 to TRBJ2-7, with 7 positions matching TRBD1. Trimming took 5 bases from V and 1 from J; bases not matched to a gene: 5. Germline assignment: CDR1 SGHTA and CDR2 FQGNSA. This CDR3 has 14 residues. CDR3 DNA sequence: TGTGCCAGCAGCAAGAGACAGGGATCCTACGAGCAGTACTTC. Translating it yields CASSKRQGSYEQYF.